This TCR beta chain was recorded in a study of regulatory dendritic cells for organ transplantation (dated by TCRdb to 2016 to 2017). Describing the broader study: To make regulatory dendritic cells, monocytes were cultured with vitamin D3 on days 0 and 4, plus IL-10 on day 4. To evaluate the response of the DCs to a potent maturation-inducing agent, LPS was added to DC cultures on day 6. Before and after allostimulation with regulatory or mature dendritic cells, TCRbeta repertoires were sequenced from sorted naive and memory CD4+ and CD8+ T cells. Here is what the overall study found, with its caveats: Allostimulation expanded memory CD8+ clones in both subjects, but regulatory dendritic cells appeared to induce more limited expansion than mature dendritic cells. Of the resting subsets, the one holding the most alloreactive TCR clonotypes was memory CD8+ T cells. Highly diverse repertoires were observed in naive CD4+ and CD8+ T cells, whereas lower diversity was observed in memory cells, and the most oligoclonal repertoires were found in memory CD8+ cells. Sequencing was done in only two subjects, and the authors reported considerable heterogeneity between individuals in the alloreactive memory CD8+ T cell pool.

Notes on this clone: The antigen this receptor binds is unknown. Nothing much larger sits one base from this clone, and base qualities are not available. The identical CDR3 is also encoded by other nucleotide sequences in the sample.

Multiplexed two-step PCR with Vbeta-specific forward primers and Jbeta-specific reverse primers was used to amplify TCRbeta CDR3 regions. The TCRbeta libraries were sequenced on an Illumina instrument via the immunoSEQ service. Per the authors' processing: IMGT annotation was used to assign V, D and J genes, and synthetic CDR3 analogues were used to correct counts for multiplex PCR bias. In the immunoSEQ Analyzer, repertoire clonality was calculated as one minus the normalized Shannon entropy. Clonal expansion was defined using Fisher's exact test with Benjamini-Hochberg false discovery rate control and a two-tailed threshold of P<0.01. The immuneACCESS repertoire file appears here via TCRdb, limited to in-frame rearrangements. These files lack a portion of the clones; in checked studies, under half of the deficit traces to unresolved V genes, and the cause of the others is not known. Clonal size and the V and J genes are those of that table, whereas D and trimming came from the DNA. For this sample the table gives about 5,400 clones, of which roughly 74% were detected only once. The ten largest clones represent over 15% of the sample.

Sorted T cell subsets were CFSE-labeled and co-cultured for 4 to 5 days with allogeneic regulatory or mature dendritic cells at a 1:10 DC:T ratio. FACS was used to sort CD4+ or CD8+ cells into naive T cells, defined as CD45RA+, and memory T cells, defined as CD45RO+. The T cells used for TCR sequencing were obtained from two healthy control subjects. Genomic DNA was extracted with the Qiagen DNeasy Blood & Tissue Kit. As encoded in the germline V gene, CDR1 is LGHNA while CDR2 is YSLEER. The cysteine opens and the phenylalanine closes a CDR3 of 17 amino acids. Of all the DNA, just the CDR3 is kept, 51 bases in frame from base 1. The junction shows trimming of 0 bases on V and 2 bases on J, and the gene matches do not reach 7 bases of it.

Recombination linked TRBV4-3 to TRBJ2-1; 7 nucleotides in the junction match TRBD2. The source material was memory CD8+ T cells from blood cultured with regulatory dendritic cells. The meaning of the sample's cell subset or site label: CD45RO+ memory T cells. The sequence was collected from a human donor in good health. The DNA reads TGCGCCAGCAGCCAAGACACAGAGGCGGGGGCCTACAATGAGCAGTTCTTC. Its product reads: CASSQDTEAGAYNEQFF.